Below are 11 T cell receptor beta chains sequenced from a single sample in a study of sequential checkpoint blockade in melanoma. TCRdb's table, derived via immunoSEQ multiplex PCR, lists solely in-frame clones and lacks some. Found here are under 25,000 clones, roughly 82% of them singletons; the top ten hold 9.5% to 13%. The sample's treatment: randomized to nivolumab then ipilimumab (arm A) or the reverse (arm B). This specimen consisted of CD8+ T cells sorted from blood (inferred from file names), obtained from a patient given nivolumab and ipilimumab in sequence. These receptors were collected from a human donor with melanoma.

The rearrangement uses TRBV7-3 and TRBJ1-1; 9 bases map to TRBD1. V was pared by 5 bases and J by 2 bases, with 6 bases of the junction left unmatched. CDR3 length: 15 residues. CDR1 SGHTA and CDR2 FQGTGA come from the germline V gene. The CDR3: CASSTRQGENTEAFF. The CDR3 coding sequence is TGTGCCAGCAGCACAAGACAGGGGGAAAACACTGAAGCTTTCTTT.

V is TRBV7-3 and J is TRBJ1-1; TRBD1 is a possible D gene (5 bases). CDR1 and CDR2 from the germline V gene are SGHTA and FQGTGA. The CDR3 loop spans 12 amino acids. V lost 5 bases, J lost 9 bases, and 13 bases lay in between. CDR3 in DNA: TGTGCCAGCAGCCCCTACGGGGGGAAAGCTTTCTTT. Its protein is CASSPYGGKAFF.

CDR3 region: CASSQGTGAVGELFF. CDR3 coding DNA: TGTGCCAGCAGCCAAGGTACAGGGGCCGTCGGGGAGCTGTTTTTT. This chain joins TRBV14 and TRBJ2-2, with 7 bases fitting TRBD1. The CDR3 is 15 amino acids. Trimming took 1 base from V and 7 from J; bases not matched to a gene: 6. CDR1 and CDR2 (germline): SGHDN, FVKESK.

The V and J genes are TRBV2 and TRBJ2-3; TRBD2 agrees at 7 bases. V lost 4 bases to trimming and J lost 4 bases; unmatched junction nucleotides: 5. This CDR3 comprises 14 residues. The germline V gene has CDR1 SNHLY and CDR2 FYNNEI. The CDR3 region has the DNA TGTGCCAGCAGTGCCGGGGAGGGCCCAGATACGCAGTATTTT. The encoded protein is CASSAGEGPDTQYF.

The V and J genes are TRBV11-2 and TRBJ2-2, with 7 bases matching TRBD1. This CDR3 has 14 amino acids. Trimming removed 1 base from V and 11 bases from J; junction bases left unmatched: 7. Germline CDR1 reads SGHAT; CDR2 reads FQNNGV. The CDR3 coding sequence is TGTGCCAGCAGCTTAGTAGGGACAGTAGGAGAGCTGTTTTTT. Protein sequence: CASSLVGTVGELFF.

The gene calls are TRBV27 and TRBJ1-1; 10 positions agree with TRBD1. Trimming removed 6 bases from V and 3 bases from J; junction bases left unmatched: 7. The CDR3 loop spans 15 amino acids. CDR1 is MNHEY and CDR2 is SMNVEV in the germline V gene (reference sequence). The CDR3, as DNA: TGTGCCAGCAGACTGTTAGACAGGGGGCACACTGAAGCTTTCTTT. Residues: CASRLLDRGHTEAFF.

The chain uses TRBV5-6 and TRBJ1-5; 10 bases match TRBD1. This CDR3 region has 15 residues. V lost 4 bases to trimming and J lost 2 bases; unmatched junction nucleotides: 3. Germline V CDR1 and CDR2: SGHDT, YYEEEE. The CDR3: CASSPGTGGNQPQHF. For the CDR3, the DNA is TGTGCCAGCAGCCCCGGGACAGGGGGCAATCAGCCCCAGCATTTT. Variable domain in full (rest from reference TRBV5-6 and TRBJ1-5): DAGVTQSPTHLIKTRGQQVTLRCSPKSGHDTVSWYQQALGQGPQFIFQYYEEEERQRGNFPDRFSGHQFPNYSSELNVNALLLGDSALYLCASSPGTGGNQPQHFGDGTRLSIL.

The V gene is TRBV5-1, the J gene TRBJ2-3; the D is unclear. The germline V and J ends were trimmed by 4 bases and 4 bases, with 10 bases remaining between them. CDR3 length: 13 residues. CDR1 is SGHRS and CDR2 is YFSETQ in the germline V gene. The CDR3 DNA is TGCGCCAGCAGCACCAGACTTGCAGATACGCAGTATTTT. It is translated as CASSTRLADTQYF.

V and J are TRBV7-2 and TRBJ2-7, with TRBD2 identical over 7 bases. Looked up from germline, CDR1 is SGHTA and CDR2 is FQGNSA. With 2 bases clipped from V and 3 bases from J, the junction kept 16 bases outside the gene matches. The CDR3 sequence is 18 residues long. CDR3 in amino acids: CASSLKAPGWEGNYEQYF. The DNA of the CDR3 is TGTGCCAGCAGCTTAAAAGCCCCCGGTTGGGAGGGAAACTACGAGCAGTACTTC.

DNA for the CDR3: TGTGCCAGCAGCCCCACCGGGACTAGGTCCTACAATGAGCAGTTCTTC. Amino acids: CASSPTGTRSYNEQFF. J is TRBJ2-1 and V is TRBV7-3; the match to TRBD2 covers 8 bases. The germline CDR1 and CDR2 sequences are SGHTA and FQGTGA. The CDR3 runs to 16 residues. V lost 5 bases and J lost 1; bases outside the gene matches: 7.

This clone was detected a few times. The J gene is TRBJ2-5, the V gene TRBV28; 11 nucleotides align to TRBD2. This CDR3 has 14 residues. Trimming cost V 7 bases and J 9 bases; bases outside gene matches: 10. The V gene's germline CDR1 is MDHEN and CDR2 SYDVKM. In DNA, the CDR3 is TGTGCCAGCAAGACTAGCGGGGAAGAATGGGCCCAGTACTTC. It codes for CASKTSGEEWAQYF. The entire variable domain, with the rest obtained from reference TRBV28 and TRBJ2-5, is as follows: DVKVTQSSRYLVKRTGEKVFLECVQDMDHENMFWYRQDPGLGLRLIYFSYDVKMKEKGDIPEGYSVSREKKERFSLILESASTNQTSMYLCASKTSGEEWAQYFGPGTRLLVL.